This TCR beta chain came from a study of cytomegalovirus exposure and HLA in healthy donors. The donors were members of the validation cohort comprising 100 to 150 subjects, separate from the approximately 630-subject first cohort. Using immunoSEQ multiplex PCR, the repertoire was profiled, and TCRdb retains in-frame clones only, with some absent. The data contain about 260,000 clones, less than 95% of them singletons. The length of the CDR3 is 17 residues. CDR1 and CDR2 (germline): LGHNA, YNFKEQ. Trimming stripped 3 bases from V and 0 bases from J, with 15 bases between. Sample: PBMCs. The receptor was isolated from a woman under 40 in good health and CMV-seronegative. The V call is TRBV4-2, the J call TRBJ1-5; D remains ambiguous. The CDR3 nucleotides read TGTGCCAGCAGCCAGAGCCCCGGGGAGGCTAGCAATCAGCCCCAGCATTTT. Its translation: CASSQSPGEASNQPQHF.